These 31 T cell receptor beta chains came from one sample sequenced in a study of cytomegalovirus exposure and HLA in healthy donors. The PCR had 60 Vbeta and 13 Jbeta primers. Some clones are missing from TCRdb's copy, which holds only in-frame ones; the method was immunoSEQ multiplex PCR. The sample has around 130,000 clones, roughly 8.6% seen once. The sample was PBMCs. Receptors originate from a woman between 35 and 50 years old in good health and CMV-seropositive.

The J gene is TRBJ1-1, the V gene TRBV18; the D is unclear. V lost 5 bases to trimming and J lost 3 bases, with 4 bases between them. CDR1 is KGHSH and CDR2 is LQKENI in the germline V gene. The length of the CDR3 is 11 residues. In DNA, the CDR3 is TGTGCCAGCTCATATGACACTGAAGCTTTCTTT. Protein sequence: CASSYDTEAFF.

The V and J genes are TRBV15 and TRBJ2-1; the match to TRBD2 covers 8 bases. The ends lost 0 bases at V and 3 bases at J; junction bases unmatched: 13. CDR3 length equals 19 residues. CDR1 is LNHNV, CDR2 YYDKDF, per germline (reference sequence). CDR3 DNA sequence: TGTGCCACCAGCAGAGATCGGGGGGGAAGGGCCTGGGTCTACAATGAGCAGTTCTTC. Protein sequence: CATSRDRGGRAWVYNEQFF.

The CDR3 DNA reads as TGTGCCAGTAGTGCCGGGACAGGTAACACCGGGGAGCTGTTTTTT. Protein: CASSAGTGNTGELFF. The rearrangement links TRBV19 to TRBJ2-2; TRBD1 matches at 8 bases. V lost 5 bases, J lost 2 bases, and 4 bases stayed unmatched. The V gene's germline CDR1 is LNHDA and CDR2 SQIVND (reference sequence). The CDR3 covers 15 residues.

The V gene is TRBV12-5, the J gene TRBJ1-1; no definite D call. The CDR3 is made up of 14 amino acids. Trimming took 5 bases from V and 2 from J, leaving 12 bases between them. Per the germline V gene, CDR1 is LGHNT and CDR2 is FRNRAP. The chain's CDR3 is CASGHGYENTEAFF. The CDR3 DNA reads TGTGCTAGTGGTCACGGTTATGAAAACACTGAAGCTTTCTTT.

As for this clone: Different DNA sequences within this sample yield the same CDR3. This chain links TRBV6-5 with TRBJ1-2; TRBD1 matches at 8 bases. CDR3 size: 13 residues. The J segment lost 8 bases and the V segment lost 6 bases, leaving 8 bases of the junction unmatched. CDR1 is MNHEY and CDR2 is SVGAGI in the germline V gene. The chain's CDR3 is CASSPDRGLGYTF. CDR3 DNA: TGTGCCAGCAGCCCTGACAGGGGTCTCGGCTACACCTTC.

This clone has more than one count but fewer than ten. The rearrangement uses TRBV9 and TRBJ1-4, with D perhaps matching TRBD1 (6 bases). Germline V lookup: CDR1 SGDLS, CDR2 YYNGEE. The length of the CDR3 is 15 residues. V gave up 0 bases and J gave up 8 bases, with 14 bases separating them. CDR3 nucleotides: TGTGCCAGCAGCGTAGAGACAGGTGTATTGGAAAAACTGTTTTTT. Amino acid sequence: CASSVETGVLEKLFF.

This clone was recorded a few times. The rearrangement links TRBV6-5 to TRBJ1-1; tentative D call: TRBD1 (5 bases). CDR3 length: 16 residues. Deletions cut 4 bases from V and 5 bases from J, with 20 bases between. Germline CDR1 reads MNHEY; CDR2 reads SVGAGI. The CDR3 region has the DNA TGTGCCAGCAGTTCGTCGACAGCCACCCGGTGGACTGAAGCTTTCTTT. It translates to CASSSSTATRWTEAFF.

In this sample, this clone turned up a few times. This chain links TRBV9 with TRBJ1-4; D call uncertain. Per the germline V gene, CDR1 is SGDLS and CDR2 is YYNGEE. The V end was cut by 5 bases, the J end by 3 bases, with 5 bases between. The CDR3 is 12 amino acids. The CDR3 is CASRHPNEKLFF. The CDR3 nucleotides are TGTGCCAGCAGACACCCTAATGAAAAACTGTTTTTT. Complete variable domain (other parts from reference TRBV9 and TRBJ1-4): DSGVTQTPKHLITATGQRVTLRCSPRSGDLSVYWYQQSLDQGLQFLIQYYNGEERAKGNILERFSAQQFPDLHSELNLSSLELGDSALYFCASRHPNEKLFFGSGTQLSVL.

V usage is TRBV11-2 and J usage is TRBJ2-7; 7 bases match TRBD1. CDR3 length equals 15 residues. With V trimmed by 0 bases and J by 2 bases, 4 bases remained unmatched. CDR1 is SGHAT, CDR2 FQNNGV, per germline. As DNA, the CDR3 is TGTGCCAGCAGCTTAGAACAGGGGCAAACCTACGAGCAGTACTTC. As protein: CASSLEQGQTYEQYF.

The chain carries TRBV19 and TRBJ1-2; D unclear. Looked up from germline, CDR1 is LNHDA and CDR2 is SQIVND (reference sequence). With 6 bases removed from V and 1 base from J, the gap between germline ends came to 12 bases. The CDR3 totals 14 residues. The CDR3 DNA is TGTGCCAGTAGCAATTCCGGACTTAACTATGGCTACACCTTC. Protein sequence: CASSNSGLNYGYTF.

Here the CDR3 reads CASSLRDRHNEKLFF. CDR3 DNA sequence: TGTGCCAGTAGTCTGCGGGACCGACATAATGAAAAACTGTTTTTT. This chain joins TRBV19 and TRBJ1-4, with a tentative D call TRBD1 (5 bases). Trimming left V 5 bases short and J 4 bases short, with 14 bases between. This CDR3 has 15 residues. Per the germline V gene, CDR1 is LNHDA and CDR2 is SQIVND (reference sequence).

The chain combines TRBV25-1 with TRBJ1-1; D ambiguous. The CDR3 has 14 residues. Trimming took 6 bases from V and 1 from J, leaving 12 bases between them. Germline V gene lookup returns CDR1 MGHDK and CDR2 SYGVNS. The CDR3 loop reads CASSEAGKNTEAFF. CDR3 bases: TGTGCCAGCAGCGAGGCGGGGAAGAACACTGAAGCTTTCTTT.

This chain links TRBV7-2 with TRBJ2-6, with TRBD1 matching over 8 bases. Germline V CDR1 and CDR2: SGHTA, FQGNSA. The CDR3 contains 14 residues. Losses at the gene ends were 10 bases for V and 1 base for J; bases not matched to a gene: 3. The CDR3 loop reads CATDRASGANVLTF. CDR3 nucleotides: TGTGCCACGGACAGGGCTTCTGGGGCCAACGTCCTGACTTTC.

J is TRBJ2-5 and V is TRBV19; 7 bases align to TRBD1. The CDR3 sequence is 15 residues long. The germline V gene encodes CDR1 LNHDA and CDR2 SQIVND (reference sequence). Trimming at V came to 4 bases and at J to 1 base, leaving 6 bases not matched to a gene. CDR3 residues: CASSTGQNFQETQYF. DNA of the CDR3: TGTGCCAGTAGTACGGGACAGAACTTCCAAGAGACCCAGTACTTC.

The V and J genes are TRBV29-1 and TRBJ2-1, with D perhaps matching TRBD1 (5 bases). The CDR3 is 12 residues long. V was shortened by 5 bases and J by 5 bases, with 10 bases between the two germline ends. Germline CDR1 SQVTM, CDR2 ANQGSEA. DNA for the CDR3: TGCAGCGTTTCGGCAGGGCACAATGAGCAGTTCTTC. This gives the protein CSVSAGHNEQFF.

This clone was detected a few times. The CDR3 is CATSSSSGSTDTQYF. The CDR3 DNA sequence: TGTGCCACCAGCAGTTCTAGCGGGAGCACAGATACGCAGTATTTT. The J gene is TRBJ2-3, the V gene TRBV15, with 8 bases that match TRBD2. CDR3 length: 15 residues. Germline CDR1 reads LNHNV; CDR2 reads YYDKDF (reference sequence). The J segment lost 0 bases and the V segment lost 3 bases, leaving 2 bases of the junction unmatched.

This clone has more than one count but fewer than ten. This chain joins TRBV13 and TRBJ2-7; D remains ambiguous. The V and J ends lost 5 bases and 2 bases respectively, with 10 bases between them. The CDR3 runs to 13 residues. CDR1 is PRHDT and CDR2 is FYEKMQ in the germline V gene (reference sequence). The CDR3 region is CASSPSGPYEQYF. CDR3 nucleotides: TGTGCCAGCAGCCCCAGTGGGCCCTACGAGCAGTACTTC.

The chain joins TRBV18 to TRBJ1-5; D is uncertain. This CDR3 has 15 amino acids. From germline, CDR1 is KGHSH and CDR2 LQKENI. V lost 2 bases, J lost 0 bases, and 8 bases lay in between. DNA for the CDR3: TGTGCCAGCTCACCATTTGAGAATAGCAATCAGCCCCAGCATTTT. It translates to CASSPFENSNQPQHF.

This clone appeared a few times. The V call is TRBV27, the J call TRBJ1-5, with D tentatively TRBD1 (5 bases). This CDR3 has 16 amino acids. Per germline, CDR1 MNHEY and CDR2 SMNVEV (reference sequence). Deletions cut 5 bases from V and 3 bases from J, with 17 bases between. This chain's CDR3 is CASSPRAGLINQPQHF. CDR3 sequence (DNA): TGTGCCAGCAGTCCGAGGGCGGGGCTGATCAATCAGCCCCAGCATTTT.

CDR3 in amino acids: CASSQDSARWETQYF. The CDR3 DNA sequence: TGCGCCAGCAGCCAAGACTCCGCCAGATGGGAGACCCAGTACTTC. The chain employs TRBV4-1 and TRBJ2-5; no definite D call. Per germline, CDR1 MGHRA and CDR2 YSYEKL. The CDR3 totals 15 residues. The ends were cut back, 0 bases at V and 5 bases at J, with 13 bases in the middle.

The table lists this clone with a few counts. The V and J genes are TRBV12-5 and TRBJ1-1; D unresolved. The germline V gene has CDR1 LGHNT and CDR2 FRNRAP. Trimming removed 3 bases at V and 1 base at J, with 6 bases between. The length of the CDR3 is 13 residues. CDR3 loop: CASGFQENTEAFF. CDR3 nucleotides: TGTGCTAGTGGTTTTCAGGAGAACACTGAAGCTTTCTTT.

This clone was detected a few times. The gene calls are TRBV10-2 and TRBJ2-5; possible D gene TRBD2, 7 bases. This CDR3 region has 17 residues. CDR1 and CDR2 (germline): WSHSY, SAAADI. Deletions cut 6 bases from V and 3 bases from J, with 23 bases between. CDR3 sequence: CASREGESRGREETQYF. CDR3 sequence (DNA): TGCGCCAGCAGAGAGGGGGAATCGCGGGGGAGGGAAGAGACCCAGTACTTC.

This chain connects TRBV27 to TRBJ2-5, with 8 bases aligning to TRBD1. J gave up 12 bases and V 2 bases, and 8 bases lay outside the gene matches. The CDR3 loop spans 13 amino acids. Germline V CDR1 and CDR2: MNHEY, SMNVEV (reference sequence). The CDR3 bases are TGTGCCAGCAGTTTAGAATCAGGGGGCAGGAAGTACTTC. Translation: CASSLESGGRKYF.

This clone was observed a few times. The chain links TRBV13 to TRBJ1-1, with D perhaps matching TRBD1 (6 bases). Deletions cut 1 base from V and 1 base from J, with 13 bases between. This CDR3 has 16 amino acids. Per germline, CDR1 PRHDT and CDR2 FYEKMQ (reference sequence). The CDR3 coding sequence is TGTGCCAGCAGCTTAGTGCCCGGGACAAAGAACACTGAAGCTTTCTTT. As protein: CASSLVPGTKNTEAFF.

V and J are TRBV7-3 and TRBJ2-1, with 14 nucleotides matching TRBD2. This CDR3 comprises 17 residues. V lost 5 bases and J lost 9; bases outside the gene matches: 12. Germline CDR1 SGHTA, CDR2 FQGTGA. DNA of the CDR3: TGTGCCAGCAGCGCCTATCCGACTAGCGGGGGGGCAGGTGAGCAGTTCTTC. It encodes CASSAYPTSGGAGEQFF. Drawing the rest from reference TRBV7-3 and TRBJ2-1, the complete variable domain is GAGVSQTPSNKVTEKGKYVELRCDPISGHTALYWYRQSLGQGPEFLIYFQGTGAADDSGLPNDRFFAVRPEGSVSTLKIQRTERGDSAVYLCASSAYPTSGGAGEQFFGPGTRLTVL.

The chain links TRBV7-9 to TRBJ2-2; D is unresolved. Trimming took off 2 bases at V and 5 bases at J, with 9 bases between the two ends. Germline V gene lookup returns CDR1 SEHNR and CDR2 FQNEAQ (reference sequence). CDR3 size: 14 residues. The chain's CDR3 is CASSLISQTGELFF. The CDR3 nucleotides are TGTGCCAGCAGCTTAATCTCACAAACCGGGGAGCTGTTTTTT.

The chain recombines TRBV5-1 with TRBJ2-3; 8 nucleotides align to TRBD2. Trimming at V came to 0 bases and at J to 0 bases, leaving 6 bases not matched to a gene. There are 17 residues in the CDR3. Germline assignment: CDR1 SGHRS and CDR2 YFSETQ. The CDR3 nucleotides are TGCGCCAGCAGCTTGGGCGGCGGGGGGTCTAGCACAGATACGCAGTATTTT. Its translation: CASSLGGGGSSTDTQYF.

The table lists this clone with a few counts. CDR3 sequence: CATEGWDTDTQYF. In nucleotides, the CDR3 is TGTGCCACCGAGGGTTGGGACACAGATACGCAGTATTTT. The rearrangement joins TRBV6-1 to TRBJ2-3; tentative D call: TRBD2 (5 bases). Germline V lookup: CDR1 MNHNS, CDR2 SASEGT. Trimming shortened V by 10 bases and J by 2 bases, and 13 bases separated the two germline ends. The CDR3 runs 13 residues.

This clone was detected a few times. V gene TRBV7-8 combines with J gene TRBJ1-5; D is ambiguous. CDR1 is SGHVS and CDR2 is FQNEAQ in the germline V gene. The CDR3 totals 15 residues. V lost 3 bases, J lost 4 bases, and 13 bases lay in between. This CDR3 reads CASSFVRGINQPQHF. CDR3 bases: TGTGCCAGCAGCTTCGTCAGAGGAATAAATCAGCCCCAGCATTTT. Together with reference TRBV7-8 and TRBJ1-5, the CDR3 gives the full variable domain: GAGVSQSPRYKVAKRGQDVALRCDPISGHVSLFWYQQALGQGPEFLTYFQNEAQLDKSGLPSDRFFAERPEGSVSTLKIQRTQQEDSAVYLCASSFVRGINQPQHFGDGTRLSIL.

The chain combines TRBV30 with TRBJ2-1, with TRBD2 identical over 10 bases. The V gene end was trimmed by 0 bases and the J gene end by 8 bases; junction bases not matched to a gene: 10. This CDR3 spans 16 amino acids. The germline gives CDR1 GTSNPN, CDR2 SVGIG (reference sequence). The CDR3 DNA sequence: TGTGCCTGGAGTGTACACTCGAGCGGGGGGGCCGATGAGCAGTTCTTC. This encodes CAWSVHSSGGADEQFF.

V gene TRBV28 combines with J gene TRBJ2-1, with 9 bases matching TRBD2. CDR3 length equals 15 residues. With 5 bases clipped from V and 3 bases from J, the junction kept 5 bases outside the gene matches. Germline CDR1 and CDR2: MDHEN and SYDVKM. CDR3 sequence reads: CASSEAGGGYNEQFF. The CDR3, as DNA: TGTGCCAGCAGTGAAGCGGGGGGCGGCTACAATGAGCAGTTCTTC.